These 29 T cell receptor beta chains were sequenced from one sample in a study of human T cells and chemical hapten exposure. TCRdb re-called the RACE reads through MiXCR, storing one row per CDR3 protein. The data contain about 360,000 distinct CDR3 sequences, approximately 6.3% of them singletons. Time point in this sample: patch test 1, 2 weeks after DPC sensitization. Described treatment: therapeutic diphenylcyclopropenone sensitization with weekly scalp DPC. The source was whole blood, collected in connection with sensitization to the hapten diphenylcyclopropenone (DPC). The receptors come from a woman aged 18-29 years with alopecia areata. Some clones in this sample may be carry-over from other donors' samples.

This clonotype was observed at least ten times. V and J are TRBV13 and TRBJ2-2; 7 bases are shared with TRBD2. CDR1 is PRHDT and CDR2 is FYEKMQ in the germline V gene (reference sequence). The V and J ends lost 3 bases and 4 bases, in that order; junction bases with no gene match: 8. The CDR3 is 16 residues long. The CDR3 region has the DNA TGTGCCAGCAGCTTGGGAGCGGGAACCGTCACCGGGGAGCTGTTTTTT. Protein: CASSLGAGTVTGELFF.

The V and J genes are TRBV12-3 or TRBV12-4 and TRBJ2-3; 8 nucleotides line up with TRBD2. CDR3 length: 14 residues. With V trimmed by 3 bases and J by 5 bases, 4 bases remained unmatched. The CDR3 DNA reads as TGTGCCAGCAGTTTGCAGCGGGGGAGAGATACGCAGTATTTT. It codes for CASSLQRGRDTQYF.

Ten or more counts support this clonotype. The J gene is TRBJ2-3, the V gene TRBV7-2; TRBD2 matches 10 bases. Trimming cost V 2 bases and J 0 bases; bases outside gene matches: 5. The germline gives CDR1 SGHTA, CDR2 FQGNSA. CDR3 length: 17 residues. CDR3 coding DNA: TGTGCCAGCAGCTTATCCCTAGCGGGGGCAAGCACAGATACGCAGTATTTT. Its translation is CASSLSLAGASTDTQYF.

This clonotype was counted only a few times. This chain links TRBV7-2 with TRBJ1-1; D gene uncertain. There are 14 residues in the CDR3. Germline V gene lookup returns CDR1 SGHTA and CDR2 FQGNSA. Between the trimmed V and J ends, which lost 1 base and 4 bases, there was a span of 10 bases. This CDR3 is CASSLVLDPTEAFF. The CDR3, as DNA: TGTGCCAGCAGCTTAGTCCTGGACCCCACTGAAGCTTTCTTT.

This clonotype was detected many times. CDR3 region: CASSLEPVPHGEQYF. As DNA, the CDR3 is TGCGCCAGCAGCTTGGAGCCGGTCCCCCACGGGGAGCAGTACTTC. V and J are TRBV5-1 and TRBJ2-7; D is uncertain. V lost 0 bases and J 7 bases, leaving 17 bases between the germline ends. CDR1 and CDR2 (germline): SGHRS, YFSETQ. This CDR3 is built from 15 residues.

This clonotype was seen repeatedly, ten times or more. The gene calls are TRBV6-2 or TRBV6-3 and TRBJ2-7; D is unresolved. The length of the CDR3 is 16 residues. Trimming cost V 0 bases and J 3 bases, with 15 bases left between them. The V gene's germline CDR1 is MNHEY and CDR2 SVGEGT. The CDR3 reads CASSYSSRTEFYEQYF. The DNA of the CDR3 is TGTGCCAGCAGTTACTCGAGTAGAACAGAGTTCTACGAGCAGTACTTC.

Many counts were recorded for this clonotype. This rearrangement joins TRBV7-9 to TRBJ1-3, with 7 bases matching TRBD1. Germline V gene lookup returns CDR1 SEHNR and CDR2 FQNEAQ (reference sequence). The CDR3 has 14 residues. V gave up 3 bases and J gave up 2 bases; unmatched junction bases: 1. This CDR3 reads CASSFQGAGNTIYF. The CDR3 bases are TGTGCCAGCAGCTTCCAGGGGGCTGGAAACACCATATATTTT.

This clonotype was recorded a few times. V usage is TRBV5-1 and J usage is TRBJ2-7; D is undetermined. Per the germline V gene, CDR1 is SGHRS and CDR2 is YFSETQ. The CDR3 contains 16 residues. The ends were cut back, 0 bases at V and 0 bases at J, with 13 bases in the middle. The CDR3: CASSLGPEKSSYEQYF. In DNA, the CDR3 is TGCGCCAGCAGCTTGGGCCCGGAAAAATCCTCCTACGAGCAGTACTTC.

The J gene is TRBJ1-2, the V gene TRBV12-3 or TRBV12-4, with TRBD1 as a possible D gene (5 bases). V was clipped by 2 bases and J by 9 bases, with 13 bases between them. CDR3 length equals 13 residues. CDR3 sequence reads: CASSLILAGRYTF. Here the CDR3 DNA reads TGTGCCAGCAGTTTAATTCTTGCAGGGCGCTACACCTTC.

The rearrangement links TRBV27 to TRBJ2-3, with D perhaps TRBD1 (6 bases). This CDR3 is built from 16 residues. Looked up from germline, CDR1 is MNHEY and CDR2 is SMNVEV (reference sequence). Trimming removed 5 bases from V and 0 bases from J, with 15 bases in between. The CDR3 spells CASSDLTGYSTDTQYF. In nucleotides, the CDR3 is TGTGCCAGCAGTGATTTAACAGGGTACAGCACAGATACGCAGTATTTT.

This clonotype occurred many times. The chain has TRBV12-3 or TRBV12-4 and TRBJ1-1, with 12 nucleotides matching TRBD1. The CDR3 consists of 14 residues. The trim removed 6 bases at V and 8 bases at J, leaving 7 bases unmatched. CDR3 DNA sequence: TGTGCCAGCAGCCGCCGGGACAGGGGGCCCGAAGCTTTCTTT. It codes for CASSRRDRGPEAFF.

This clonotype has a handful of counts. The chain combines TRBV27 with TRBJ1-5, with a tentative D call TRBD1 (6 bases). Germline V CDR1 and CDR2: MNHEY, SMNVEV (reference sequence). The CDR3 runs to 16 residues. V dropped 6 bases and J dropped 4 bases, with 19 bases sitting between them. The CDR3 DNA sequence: TGTGCCAGCAGCCTTTTCGGAGGGGGTATTAATCAGCCCCAGCATTTT. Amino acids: CASSLFGGGINQPQHF.

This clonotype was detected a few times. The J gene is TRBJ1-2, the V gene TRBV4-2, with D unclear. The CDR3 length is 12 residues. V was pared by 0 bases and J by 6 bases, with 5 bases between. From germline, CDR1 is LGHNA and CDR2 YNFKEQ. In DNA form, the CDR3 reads TGTGCCAGCAGCCAAGATTCCCATGGCTACACCTTC. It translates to CASSQDSHGYTF.

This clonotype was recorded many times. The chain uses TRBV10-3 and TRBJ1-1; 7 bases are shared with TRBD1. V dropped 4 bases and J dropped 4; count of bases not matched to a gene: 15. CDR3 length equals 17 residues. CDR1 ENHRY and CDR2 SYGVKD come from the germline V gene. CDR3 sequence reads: CAISVGAGGGGITEAFF. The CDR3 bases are TGTGCCATCAGTGTGGGGGCCGGAGGGGGCGGAATCACTGAAGCTTTCTTT.

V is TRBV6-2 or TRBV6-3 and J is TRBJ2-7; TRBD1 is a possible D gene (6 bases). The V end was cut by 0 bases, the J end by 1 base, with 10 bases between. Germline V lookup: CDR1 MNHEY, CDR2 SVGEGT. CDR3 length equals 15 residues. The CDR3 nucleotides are TGTGCCAGCAGTTACTCAGCAGGGGCATCCTACGAGCAGTACTTC. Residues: CASSYSAGASYEQYF.

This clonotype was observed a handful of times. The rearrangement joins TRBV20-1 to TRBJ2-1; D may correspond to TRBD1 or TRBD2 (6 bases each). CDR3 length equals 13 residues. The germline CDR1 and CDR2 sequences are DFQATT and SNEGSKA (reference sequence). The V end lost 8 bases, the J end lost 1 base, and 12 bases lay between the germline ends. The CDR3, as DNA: TGCAGTCCGCGAGGGGGGTCCTACAATGAGCAGTTCTTC. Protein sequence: CSPRGGSYNEQFF.

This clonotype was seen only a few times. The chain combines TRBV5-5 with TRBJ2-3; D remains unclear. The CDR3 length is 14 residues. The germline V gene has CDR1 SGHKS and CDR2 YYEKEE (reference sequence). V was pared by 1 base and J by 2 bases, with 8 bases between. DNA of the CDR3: TGTGCCAGCAGCTTGCAGGTTCTCACAGATACGCAGTATTTT. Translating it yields CASSLQVLTDTQYF.

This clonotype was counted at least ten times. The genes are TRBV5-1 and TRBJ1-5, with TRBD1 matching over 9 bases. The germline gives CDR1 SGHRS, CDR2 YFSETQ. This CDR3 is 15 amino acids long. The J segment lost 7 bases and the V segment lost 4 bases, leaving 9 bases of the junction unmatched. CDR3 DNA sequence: TGCGCCAGCAGCCCGGGGACAGGGTTGGGACAGCCCCAGCATTTT. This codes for CASSPGTGLGQPQHF.

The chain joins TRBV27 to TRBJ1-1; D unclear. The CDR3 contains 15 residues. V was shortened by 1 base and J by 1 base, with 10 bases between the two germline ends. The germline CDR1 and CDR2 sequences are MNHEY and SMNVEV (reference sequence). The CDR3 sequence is CASSLWAVPNTEAFF. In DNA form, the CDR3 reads TGTGCCAGCAGTTTATGGGCTGTACCGAACACTGAAGCTTTCTTT.

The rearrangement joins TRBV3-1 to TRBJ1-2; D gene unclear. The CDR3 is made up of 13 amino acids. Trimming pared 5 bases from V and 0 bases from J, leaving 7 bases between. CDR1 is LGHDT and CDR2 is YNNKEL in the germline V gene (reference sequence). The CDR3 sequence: CASSSGANYGYTF. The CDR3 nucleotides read TGTGCCAGCAGCTCCGGAGCTAACTATGGCTACACCTTC.

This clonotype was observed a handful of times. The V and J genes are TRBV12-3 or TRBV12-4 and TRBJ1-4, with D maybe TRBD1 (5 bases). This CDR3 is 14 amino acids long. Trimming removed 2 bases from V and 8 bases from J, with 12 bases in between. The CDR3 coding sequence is TGTGCCAGCAGTTTACGGGACCTTGAGGAAAAACTGTTTTTT. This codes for CASSLRDLEEKLFF.

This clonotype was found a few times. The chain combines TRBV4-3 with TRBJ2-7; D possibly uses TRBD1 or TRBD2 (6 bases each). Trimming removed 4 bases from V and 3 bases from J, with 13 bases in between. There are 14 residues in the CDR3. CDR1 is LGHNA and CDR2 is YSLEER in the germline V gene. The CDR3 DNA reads TGCGCCAGCAGCCGAAAAGAGGGGGGCTACGAGCAGTACTTC. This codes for CASSRKEGGYEQYF.

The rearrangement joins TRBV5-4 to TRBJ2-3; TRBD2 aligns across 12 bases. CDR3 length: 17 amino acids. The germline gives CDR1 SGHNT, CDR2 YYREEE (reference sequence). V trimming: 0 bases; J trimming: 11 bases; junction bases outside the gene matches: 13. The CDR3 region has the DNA TGTGCCAGCAGCTTGGAGCTAGCGGGGGGGTCAGTCCGAGAGCAGTATTTT. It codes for CASSLELAGGSVREQYF.

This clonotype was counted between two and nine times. The CDR3 region has the DNA TGTGCCAGCAGCTCCGGAGGTAGGGGGCTGGAGCCCCAGCATTTT. Amino acids: CASSSGGRGLEPQHF. This chain joins TRBV7-2 and TRBJ1-5; 7 bases are shared with TRBD1. CDR3 size: 15 residues. V gave up 4 bases and J gave up 8 bases; unmatched junction bases: 11. Germline V gene lookup returns CDR1 SGHTA and CDR2 FQGNSA.

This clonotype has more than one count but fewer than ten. For the CDR3, the DNA is TGTGCCAGCGGGAGAGCGGGGGGGCCTGAGCAGTTCTTC. Translation: CASGRAGGPEQFF. J is TRBJ2-1 and V is TRBV12-3 or TRBV12-4, with TRBD2 matching 10 bases. The CDR3 loop spans 13 amino acids. V shed 8 bases, J shed 9 bases, and the junction held 7 bases outside the gene matches.

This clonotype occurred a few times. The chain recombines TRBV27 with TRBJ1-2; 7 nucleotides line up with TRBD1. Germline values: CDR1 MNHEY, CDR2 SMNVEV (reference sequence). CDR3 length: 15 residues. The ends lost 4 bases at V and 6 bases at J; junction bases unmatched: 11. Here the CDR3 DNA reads TGTGCCAGCAGTTCCACCGGGACAGAGTTTGATGGCTACACCTTC. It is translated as CASSSTGTEFDGYTF.

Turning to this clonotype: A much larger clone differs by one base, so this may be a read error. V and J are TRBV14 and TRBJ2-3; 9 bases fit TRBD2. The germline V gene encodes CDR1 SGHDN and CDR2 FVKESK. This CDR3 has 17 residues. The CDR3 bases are TGTGCCAGCAGCCAAGATCGCGGCGGGGGGGCTTTAGATATGCAGTATTTT. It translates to CASSQDRGGGALDMQYF.

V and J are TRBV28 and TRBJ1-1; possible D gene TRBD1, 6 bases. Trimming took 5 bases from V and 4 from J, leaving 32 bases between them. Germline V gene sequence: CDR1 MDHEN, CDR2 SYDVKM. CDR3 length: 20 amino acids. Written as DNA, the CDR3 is TGTGCCAGCAGTGTTGGTGAGGGGGTAGGTCCGGTGGGCGGTGGCACTGAAGCTTTCTTT. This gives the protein CASSVGEGVGPVGGGTEAFF.

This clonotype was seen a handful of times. DNA of the CDR3: TGTGCCAGCAGCCTTCTTAGCGGGGGGGCGAGGACAGATACGCAGTATTTT. This codes for CASSLLSGGARTDTQYF. The chain joins TRBV7-2 to TRBJ2-3, with TRBD2 matching over 11 bases. The CDR3 covers 17 residues. Germline assignment: CDR1 SGHTA and CDR2 FQGNSA. Trimming cost V 5 bases and J 3 bases; bases outside gene matches: 10.